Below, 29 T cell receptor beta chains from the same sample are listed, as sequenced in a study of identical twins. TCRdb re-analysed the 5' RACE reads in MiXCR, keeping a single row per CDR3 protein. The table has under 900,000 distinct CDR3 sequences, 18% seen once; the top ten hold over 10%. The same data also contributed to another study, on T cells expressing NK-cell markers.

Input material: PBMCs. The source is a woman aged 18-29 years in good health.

Here the CDR3 reads CASSLIQNIQYF. The CDR3 bases are TGTGCCAGCAGTTTGATCCAAAACATTCAGTACTTC. The chain joins TRBV12-3 or TRBV12-4 to TRBJ2-4; D ambiguous. This CDR3 comprises 12 residues. V shed 3 bases and J shed 5 bases, with 5 bases lying between them.

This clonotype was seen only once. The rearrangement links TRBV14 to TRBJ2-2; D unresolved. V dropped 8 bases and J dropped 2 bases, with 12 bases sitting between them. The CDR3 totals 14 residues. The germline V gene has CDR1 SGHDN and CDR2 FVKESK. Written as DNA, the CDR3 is TGTGCCAGCGCCGCACAACTCAACACCGGGGAGCTGTTTTTT. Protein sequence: CASAAQLNTGELFF.

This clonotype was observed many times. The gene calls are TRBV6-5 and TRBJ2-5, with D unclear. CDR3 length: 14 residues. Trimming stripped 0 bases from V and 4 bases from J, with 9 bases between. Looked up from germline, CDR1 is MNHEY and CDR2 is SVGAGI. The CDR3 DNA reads TGTGCCAGCAGTTACTCAGGAGTGAGAGAGACCCAGTACTTC. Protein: CASSYSGVRETQYF.

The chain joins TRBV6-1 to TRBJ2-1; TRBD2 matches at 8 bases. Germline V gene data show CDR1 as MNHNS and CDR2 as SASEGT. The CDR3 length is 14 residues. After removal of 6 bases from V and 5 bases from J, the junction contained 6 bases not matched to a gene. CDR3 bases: TGTGCCAGCAGACCACTAGCGGAAAACAATGAGCAGTTCTTC. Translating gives CASRPLAENNEQFF.

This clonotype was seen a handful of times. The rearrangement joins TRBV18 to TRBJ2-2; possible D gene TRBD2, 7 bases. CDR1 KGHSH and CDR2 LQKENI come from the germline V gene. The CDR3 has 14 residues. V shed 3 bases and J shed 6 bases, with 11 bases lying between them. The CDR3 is CASSPAGASGELFF. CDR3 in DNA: TGTGCCAGCTCACCGGCGGGGGCTTCCGGGGAGCTGTTTTTT.

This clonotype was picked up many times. Written as DNA, the CDR3 is TGTGCCAGCAGCTTTAGACTAGCGGGGGACAATGAGCAGTTCTTC. It specifies CASSFRLAGDNEQFF. The V gene is TRBV7-9, the J gene TRBJ2-1; 12 bases agree with TRBD2. Per the germline V gene, CDR1 is SEHNR and CDR2 is FQNEAQ (reference sequence). With V trimmed by 3 bases and J by 5 bases, 2 bases remained unmatched. The CDR3 has 15 residues. The whole variable domain, filled in from reference TRBV7-9 and TRBJ2-1, reads DTGVSQNPRHKITKRGQNVTFRCDPISEHNRLYWYRQTLGQGPEFLTYFQNEAQLEKSRLLSDRFSAERPKGSFSTLEIQRTEQGDSAMYLCASSFRLAGDNEQFFGPGTRLTVL.

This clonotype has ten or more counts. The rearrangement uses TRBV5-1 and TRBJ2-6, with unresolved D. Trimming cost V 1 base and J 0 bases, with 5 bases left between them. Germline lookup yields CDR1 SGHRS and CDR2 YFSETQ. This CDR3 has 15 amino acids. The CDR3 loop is CASSLLASGANVLTF. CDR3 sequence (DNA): TGCGCCAGCAGCTTGTTGGCCTCTGGGGCCAACGTCCTGACTTTC.

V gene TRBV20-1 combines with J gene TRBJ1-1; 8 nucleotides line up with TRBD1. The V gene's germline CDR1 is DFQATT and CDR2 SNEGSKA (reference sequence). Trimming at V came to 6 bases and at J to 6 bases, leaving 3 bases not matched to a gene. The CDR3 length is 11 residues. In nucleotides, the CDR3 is TGCAGTGCCCGACAGGGGTCTGAAGCTTTCTTT. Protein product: CSARQGSEAFF.

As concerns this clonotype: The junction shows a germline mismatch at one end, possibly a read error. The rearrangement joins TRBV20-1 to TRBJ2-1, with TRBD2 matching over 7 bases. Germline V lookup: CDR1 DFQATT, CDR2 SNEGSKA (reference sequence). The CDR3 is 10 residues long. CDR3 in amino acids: CSASGLGGLF. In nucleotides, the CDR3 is TGCAGTGCTAGTGGGTTGGGAGGGCTCTTC.

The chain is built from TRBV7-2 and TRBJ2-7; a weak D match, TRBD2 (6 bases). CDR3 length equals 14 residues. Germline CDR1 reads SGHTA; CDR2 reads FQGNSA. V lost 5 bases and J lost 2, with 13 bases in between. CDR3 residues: CASSPGGPPYEQYF. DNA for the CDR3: TGTGCCAGCAGCCCTGGAGGGCCCCCCTACGAGCAGTACTTC.

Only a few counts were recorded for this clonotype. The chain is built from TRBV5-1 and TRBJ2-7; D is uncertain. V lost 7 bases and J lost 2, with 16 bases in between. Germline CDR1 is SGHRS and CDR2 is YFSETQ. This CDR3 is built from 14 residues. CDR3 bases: TGCGCCAGCCACCCCGACATGGATACCTACGAGCAGTACTTC. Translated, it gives CASHPDMDTYEQYF.

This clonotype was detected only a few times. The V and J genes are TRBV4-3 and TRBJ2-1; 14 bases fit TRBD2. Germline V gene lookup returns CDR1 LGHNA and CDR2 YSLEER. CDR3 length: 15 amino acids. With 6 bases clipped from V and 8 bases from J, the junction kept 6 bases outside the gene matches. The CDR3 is CASRGGTSGSYEQFF. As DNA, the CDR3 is TGCGCCAGCAGGGGCGGGACTAGCGGGAGCTATGAGCAGTTCTTC.

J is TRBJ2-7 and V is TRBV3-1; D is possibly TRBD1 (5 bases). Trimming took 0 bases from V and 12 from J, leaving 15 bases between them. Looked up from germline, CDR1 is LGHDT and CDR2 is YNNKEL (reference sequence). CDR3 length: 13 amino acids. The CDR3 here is CASSQDLTAGRYF. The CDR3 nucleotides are TGTGCCAGCAGCCAAGATTTGACAGCCGGGCGGTACTTC.

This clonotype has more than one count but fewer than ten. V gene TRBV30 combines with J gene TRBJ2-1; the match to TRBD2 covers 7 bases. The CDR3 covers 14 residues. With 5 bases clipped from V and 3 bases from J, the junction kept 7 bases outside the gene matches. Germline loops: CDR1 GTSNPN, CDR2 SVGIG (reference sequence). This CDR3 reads CAWSTSRHYNEQFF. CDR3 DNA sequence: TGTGCCTGGTCGACTAGCAGGCACTACAATGAGCAGTTCTTC.

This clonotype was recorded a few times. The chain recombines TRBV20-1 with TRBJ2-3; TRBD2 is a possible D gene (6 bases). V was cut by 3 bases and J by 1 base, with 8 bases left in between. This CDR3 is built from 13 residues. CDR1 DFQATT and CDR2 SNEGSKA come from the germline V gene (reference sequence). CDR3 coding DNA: TGCAGTGCTAGTGAGCGGGGCACAGATACGCAGTATTTT. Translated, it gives CSASERGTDTQYF.

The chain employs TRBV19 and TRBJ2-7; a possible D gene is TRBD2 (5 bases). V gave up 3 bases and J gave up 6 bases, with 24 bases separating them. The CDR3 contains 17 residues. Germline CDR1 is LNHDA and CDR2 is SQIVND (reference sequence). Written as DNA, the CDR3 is TGTGCCAGTAGTATGAGGAGCGGTTTCCAACTCCTGGGCGAGCAGTACTTC. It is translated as CASSMRSGFQLLGEQYF.

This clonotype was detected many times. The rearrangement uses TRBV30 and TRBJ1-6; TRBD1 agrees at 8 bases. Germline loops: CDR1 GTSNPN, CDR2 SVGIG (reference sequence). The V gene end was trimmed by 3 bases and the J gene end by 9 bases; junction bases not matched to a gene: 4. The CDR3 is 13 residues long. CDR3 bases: TGTGCCTGGAGGGGACAGGAGGTTTCACCCCTCCACTTT. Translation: CAWRGQEVSPLHF.

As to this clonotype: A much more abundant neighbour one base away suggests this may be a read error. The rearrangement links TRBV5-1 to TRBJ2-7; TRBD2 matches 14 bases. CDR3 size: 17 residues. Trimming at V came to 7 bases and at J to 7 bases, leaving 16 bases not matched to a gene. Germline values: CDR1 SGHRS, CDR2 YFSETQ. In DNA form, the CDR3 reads TGCGCCAGCGGCTCTCCACCGGGACTAGCGGGAGTAGGGGAGCAGTACTTC. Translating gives CASGSPPGLAGVGEQYF.

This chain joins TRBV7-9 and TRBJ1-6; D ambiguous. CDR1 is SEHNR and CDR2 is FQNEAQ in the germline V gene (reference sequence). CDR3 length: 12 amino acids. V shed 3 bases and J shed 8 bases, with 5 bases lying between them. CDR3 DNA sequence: TGTGCCAGCAGCTTGATGGATTCACCCCTCCACTTT. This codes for CASSLMDSPLHF.

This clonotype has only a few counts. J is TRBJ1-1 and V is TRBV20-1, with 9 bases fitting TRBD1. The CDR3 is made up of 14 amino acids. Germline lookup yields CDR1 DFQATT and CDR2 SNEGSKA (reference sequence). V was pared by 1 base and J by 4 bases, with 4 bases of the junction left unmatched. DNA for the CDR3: TGCAGTGCTAGAGGGGACAGGGCGGCCACTGAAGCTTTCTTT. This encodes CSARGDRAATEAFF.

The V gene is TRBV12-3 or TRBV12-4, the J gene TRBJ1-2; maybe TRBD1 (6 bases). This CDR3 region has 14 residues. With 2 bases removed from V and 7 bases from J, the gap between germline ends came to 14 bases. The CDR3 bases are TGTGCCAGCAGTTTAAAGGGGGGCTCAAGTGGCTACACCTTC. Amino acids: CASSLKGGSSGYTF.

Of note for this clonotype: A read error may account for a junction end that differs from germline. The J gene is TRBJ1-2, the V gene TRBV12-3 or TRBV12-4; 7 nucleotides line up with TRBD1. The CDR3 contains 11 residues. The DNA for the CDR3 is TGTGCCAGCAGAACTGGACAGGCTTGGGCCTTC. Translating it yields CASRTGQAWAF.

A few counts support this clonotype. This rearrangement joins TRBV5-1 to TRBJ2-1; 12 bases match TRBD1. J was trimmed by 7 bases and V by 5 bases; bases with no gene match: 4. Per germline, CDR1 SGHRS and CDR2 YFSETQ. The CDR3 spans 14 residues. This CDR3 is CASRGTGGRNEQFF. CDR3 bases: TGCGCCAGCAGGGGGACAGGGGGCCGGAATGAGCAGTTCTTC. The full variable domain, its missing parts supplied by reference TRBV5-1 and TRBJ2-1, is KAGVTQTPRYLIKTRGQQVTLSCSPISGHRSVSWYQQTPGQGLQFLFEYFSETQRNKGNFPGRFSGRQFSNSRSEMNVSTLELGDSALYLCASRGTGGRNEQFFGPGTRLTVL.

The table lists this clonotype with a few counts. The CDR3 DNA reads TGTGCCAGCAGCTTATTGGTGGGTGAGCAGTTCTTC. This translates into CASSLLVGEQFF. This chain links TRBV7-6 with TRBJ2-1; D remains ambiguous. Germline V gives CDR1 SGHVS, CDR2 FNYEAQ. V lost 2 bases to trimming and J lost 9 bases, with 8 bases between them. The CDR3 is 12 residues long. The whole variable domain, remainder taken from reference TRBV7-6 and TRBJ2-1, is GAGVSQSPRYKVTKRGQDVALRCDPISGHVSLYWYRQALGQGPEFLTYFNYEAQQDKSGLPNDRFSAERPEGSISTLTIQRTEQRDSAMYRCASSLLVGEQFFGPGTRLTVL.

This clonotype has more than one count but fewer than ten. The CDR3, as DNA: TGTGCCAGCAGTTACTCGGTCTATAATAGCGGGACCGGCAATGAGCAGTTCTTC. Translated: CASSYSVYNSGTGNEQFF. The V call is TRBV6-5, the J call TRBJ2-1; TRBD2 matches at 8 bases. CDR1 MNHEY and CDR2 SVGAGI come from the germline V gene. Unmatched junction bases numbered 13, after V lost 0 bases and J lost 6 bases. The CDR3 is 18 residues long.

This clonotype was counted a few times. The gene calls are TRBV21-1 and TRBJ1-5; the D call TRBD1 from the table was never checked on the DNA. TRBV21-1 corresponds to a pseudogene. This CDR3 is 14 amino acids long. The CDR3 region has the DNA TGTGCCATCTCATACAGGGGTTTCGATCAGCCCCAGCATTTT. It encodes CAISYRGFDQPQHF.

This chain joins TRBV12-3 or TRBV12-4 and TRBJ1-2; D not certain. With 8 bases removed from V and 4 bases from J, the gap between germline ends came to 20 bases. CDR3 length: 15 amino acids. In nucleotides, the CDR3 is TGTGCCAGCGGCGGGGTGGACGTTGGTGGCTATGGCTACACCTTC. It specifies CASGGVDVGGYGYTF.

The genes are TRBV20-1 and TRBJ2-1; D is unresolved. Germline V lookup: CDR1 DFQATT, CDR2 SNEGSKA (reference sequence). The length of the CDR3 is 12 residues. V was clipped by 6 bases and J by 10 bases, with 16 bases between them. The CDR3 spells CSAQSEFSEQFF. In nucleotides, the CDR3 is TGCAGTGCCCAGAGCGAGTTTAGCGAGCAGTTCTTC.

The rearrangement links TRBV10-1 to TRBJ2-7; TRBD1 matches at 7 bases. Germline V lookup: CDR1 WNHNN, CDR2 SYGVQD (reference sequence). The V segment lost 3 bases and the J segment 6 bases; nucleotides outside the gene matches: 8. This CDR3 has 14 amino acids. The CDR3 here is CASSEHTGDSEQYF. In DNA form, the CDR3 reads TGCGCCAGCAGTGAACATACAGGGGACAGCGAGCAGTACTTC.